Each of the 29 T cell receptor beta chains below was sequenced from the same sample in a study of blood T cells in healthy people across ages. A second PCR of about 7 to 11 cycles used a sample-barcoded 5' primer and a J-beta primer mix. TCRdb redid the calling of the 5' RACE reads with MiXCR, one entry per CDR3 protein. The repertoire holds over 500,000 distinct CDR3 sequences, about 25% seen once, with approximately 3.3% in the top ten. The same data also contributed to another study, on T cells of mothers and their children.

Sequencing was done on a sample of blood. Receptors originate from a boy younger than 10 in good health.

V and J are TRBV5-4 and TRBJ2-7, with a possible D match to TRBD2 (5 bases). V was cut by 2 bases and J by 0 bases, with 12 bases left in between. CDR3 length equals 15 residues. CDR1 SGHNT and CDR2 YYREEE come from the germline V gene (reference sequence). The CDR3 loop reads CASSFSSRGSYEQYF. The CDR3, as DNA: TGTGCCAGCAGCTTCTCTAGCAGAGGCTCCTACGAGCAGTACTTC.

The V call is TRBV20-1, the J call TRBJ2-1; 13 bases fit TRBD2. CDR3 length equals 20 residues. After removal of 0 bases from V and 3 bases from J, the junction contained 14 bases not matched to a gene. CDR1 DFQATT and CDR2 SNEGSKA come from the germline V gene (reference sequence). The CDR3 nucleotides are TGCAGTGCTAGAGATACCGGGACTAGCGGGATTAGGACCCGCTACAATGAGCAGTTCTTC. This translates into CSARDTGTSGIRTRYNEQFF.

The chain carries TRBV6-1 and TRBJ1-1; a weak D match, TRBD1 (5 bases). Trimming took off 0 bases at V and 4 bases at J, with 6 bases between the two ends. Germline-derived CDR1 and CDR2 are MNHNS and SASEGT. The CDR3 spans 13 residues. The CDR3 nucleotides are TGTGCCAGCAGTGAAGCTGGGGGCACTGAAGCTTTCTTT. Translation gives CASSEAGGTEAFF.

V gene TRBV20-1 combines with J gene TRBJ2-7; 7 bases match TRBD2. The CDR3 totals 14 residues. Germline CDR1 is DFQATT and CDR2 is SNEGSKA (reference sequence). V dropped 7 bases and J dropped 0; count of bases not matched to a gene: 9. The DNA of the CDR3 is TGCAGTGTAGGGGAGCGGGGAAGCTCCTACGAGCAGTACTTC. This codes for CSVGERGSSYEQYF.

J is TRBJ2-2 and V is TRBV20-1; weak D call: TRBD1 (5 bases). This CDR3 has 15 residues. The V gene lost 0 bases and the J gene lost 5 bases, with 13 bases spanning the gap. Looked up from germline, CDR1 is DFQATT and CDR2 is SNEGSKA (reference sequence). The CDR3 nucleotides read TGCAGTGCTAGAGATCAGGGCGAAGGAACCGGGGAGCTGTTTTTT. It specifies CSARDQGEGTGELFF.

The V and J genes are TRBV12-3 or TRBV12-4 and TRBJ2-5; perhaps TRBD2 as D (5 bases). The J call is in doubt because the DNA end fits TRBJ2-1 better. This CDR3 comprises 11 residues. The CDR3 protein is CASSPGEGQFF. The CDR3 DNA reads as TGTGCCAGCAGTCCCGGAGAGGGGCAGTTCTTC.

The gene calls are TRBV3-1 and TRBJ2-1, with a tentative D call TRBD2 (5 bases). TRBJ2-7 explains the end of the DNA better; the J call may be wrong. The CDR3 covers 16 residues. Germline V gene data show CDR1 as LGHDT and CDR2 as YNNKEL (reference sequence). CDR3 sequence (DNA): TGTGCCAGCAGCCAGGCCGGGGTTCGAACCCCGGGGGAGCAGTACTTC. Translating gives CASSQAGVRTPGEQYF.

The J gene is TRBJ2-2, the V gene TRBV7-2; 14 bases fit TRBD2. From germline, CDR1 is SGHTA and CDR2 FQGNSA. CDR3 size: 16 residues. J was trimmed by 7 bases and V by 5 bases; bases with no gene match: 6. The CDR3 DNA sequence: TGTGCCAGCAGCCCTAGACTAGCGGGAGGGGACGGGGAGCTGTTTTTT. Translation: CASSPRLAGGDGELFF.

V and J are TRBV7-2 and TRBJ2-6, with TRBD1 matching 7 bases. After removal of 6 bases from V and 4 bases from J, the junction contained 6 bases not matched to a gene. The germline CDR1 and CDR2 sequences are SGHTA and FQGNSA. The CDR3 loop spans 15 amino acids. The CDR3: CASSDRVLGANVLTF. The CDR3 DNA follows: TGTGCCAGCAGTGACAGGGTACTCGGGGCCAACGTCCTGACTTTC.

The gene calls are TRBV20-1 and TRBJ1-3, with 7 positions matching TRBD1. Germline V gene sequence: CDR1 DFQATT, CDR2 SNEGSKA (reference sequence). The CDR3 extends over 14 amino acids. Trimming took 6 bases from V and 2 from J; bases not matched to a gene: 7. In DNA, the CDR3 is TGCAGTGCCTATCGACAGGGTGCTGGAAACACCATATATTTT. Translated: CSAYRQGAGNTIYF.

The rearrangement uses TRBV28 and TRBJ2-3; 8 positions agree with TRBD1. The CDR3 is 15 amino acids. Germline V lookup: CDR1 MDHEN, CDR2 SYDVKM. V was pared by 6 bases and J by 2 bases, with 7 bases of the junction left unmatched. The DNA of the CDR3 is TGTGCCAGCAGCTCAGGACAGGGATCCACAGATACGCAGTATTTT. This codes for CASSSGQGSTDTQYF.

The sample holds a few counts of this clonotype. This CDR3 reads CASSFSGGRFVTDTQYF. The CDR3 region has the DNA TGTGCCAGCAGTTTTTCGGGGGGGCGATTCGTCACAGATACGCAGTATTTT. V gene TRBV27 combines with J gene TRBJ2-3; 8 bases line up with TRBD2. There are 17 residues in the CDR3. V shed 3 bases, J shed 2 bases, and the junction held 10 bases outside the gene matches. Germline CDR1 and CDR2: MNHEY and SMNVEV (reference sequence).

The chain recombines TRBV10-1 with TRBJ2-1, with D possibly being TRBD2 (5 bases). Germline lookup yields CDR1 WNHNN and CDR2 SYGVQD (reference sequence). This CDR3 spans 13 amino acids. Trimming shortened V by 7 bases and J by 8 bases, and 15 bases separated the two germline ends. As DNA, the CDR3 is TGCGCCAGCATCCAATTCCGGGATGATGAGCAGTTCTTC. It codes for CASIQFRDDEQFF.

This chain links TRBV4-2 with TRBJ2-1; D is perhaps TRBD2 (5 bases). CDR3 length equals 17 residues. Trimming stripped 0 bases from V and 1 base from J, with 13 bases between. The germline V gene has CDR1 LGHNA and CDR2 YNFKEQ. DNA for the CDR3: TGTGCCAGCAGCCAAGATTTTGGCAGGAGGTCCTACAATGAGCAGTTCTTC. Its translation is CASSQDFGRRSYNEQFF.

This chain uses TRBV28 with TRBJ2-1; perhaps TRBD1 as D (5 bases). Germline CDR1 reads MDHEN; CDR2 reads SYDVKM. V was shortened by 3 bases and J by 7 bases, with 13 bases between the two germline ends. This CDR3 has 14 amino acids. CDR3 loop: CASSFPRVGNEQFF. Here the CDR3 DNA reads TGTGCCAGCAGTTTCCCCAGGGTGGGTAATGAGCAGTTCTTC.

The chain has TRBV4-3 and TRBJ2-1; 7 bases agree with TRBD1. The better agreement between TRBJ2-5 and the DNA end casts doubt on the J call. Germline CDR1 reads LGHNA; CDR2 reads YSLEER. This CDR3 has 15 amino acids. The CDR3 here is CASSQDKGAPGTQYF. CDR3 DNA sequence: TGCGCCAGCAGCCAAGACAAGGGGGCACCAGGGACCCAGTACTTC.

The V and J genes are TRBV4-2 and TRBJ1-2, with 7 nucleotides matching TRBD1. This CDR3 contains 16 residues. Trimming took 0 bases from V and 4 from J; bases not matched to a gene: 8. CDR1 is LGHNA, CDR2 YNFKEQ, per germline. The CDR3 DNA follows: TGTGCCAGCAGCCAAGATAGACAGGGAGGGGGCTATGGCTACACCTTC. Protein product: CASSQDRQGGGYGYTF.

Concerning this clonotype: One end of the junction fails to match germline, which may point to a read error. The chain is built from TRBV7-7 and TRBJ2-3; 10 positions agree with TRBD2. In germline, CDR1 is SSHAT, CDR2 FNYEAQ (reference sequence). The CDR3 length is 15 residues. In nucleotides, the CDR3 is TGTGCTAGCAGCTTAGGAGCGGGGGGGCCAGATACGCAGTATTTT. Translating it yields CASSLGAGGPDTQYF.

Here the CDR3 reads CSVEPRLAPGHEQFF. In nucleotides, the CDR3 is TGCAGCGTCGAACCCAGACTAGCGCCAGGGCATGAGCAGTTCTTC. This chain connects TRBV29-1 to TRBJ2-1, with 8 bases fitting TRBD2. The CDR3 has 15 amino acids. After removal of 6 bases from V and 8 bases from J, the junction contained 15 bases not matched to a gene. In germline, CDR1 is SQVTM, CDR2 ANQGSEA.

In its sample, this clonotype was seen a few times. The V call is TRBV6-2 or TRBV6-3, the J call TRBJ2-1; a possible D gene is TRBD2 (5 bases). V lost 8 bases, J lost 7 bases, and 9 bases lay in between. The germline V gene has CDR1 MNHEY and CDR2 SVGEGT. The CDR3 length is 11 residues. The DNA of the CDR3 is TGTGCCAGCGGGAGCTTTAATGAGCAGTTCTTC. This translates into CASGSFNEQFF.

This rearrangement joins TRBV20-1 to TRBJ2-3, with 10 bases that match TRBD2. The V and J ends lost 3 bases and 2 bases, in that order; junction bases with no gene match: 8. The germline V gene has CDR1 DFQATT and CDR2 SNEGSKA (reference sequence). The CDR3 is 16 amino acids. As DNA, the CDR3 is TGCAGTGCTAGGCTCTCTAGCGGGAGCTTCACAGATACGCAGTATTTT. Protein product: CSARLSSGSFTDTQYF.

CDR3 DNA: TGTGCCAGCAGCTACACAGGATTTCAATACGAGCAGTACTTC. Residues: CASSYTGFQYEQYF. The gene calls are TRBV6-5 and TRBJ2-7; possibly TRBD1 for D (5 bases). Trimming shortened V by 6 bases and J by 4 bases, and 16 bases separated the two germline ends. There are 14 residues in the CDR3. Germline values: CDR1 MNHEY, CDR2 SVGAGI.

This clonotype has only a few counts. The chain has TRBV28 and TRBJ2-6; 9 bases are a match to TRBD1. The V gene end was trimmed by 5 bases and the J gene end by 4 bases; junction bases not matched to a gene: 9. There are 17 residues in the CDR3. Germline CDR1 reads MDHEN; CDR2 reads SYDVKM. CDR3 sequence reads: CASSAPGTGTGANVLTF. The CDR3, as DNA: TGTGCCAGCAGTGCCCCCGGGACAGGGACCGGGGCCAACGTCCTGACTTTC. Using reference TRBV28 and TRBJ2-6 for the parts outside the CDR3, the full variable domain is DVKVTQSSRYLVKRTGEKVFLECVQDMDHENMFWYRQDPGLGLRLIYFSYDVKMKEKGDIPEGYSVSREKKERFSLILESASTNQTSMYLCASSAPGTGTGANVLTFGAGSRLTVL.

There are a few counts of this clonotype. The chain uses TRBV2 and TRBJ2-1; no clear D. Germline assignment: CDR1 SNHLY and CDR2 FYNNEI. This CDR3 comprises 15 residues. V gave up 7 bases and J gave up 1 base, with 14 bases separating them. CDR3 amino acids: CASTTPSPSYNEQFF. CDR3 DNA: TGTGCCAGCACCACTCCCTCTCCTTCCTACAATGAGCAGTTCTTC.

This clonotype was counted between two and nine times. This chain connects TRBV2 to TRBJ2-3; D remains unclear. Germline CDR1 is SNHLY and CDR2 is FYNNEI. The CDR3 contains 14 residues. With 0 bases removed from V and 2 bases from J, the gap between germline ends came to 6 bases. CDR3 nucleotide sequence: TGTGCCAGCAGTGAAGCGCTGGCCACAGATACGCAGTATTTT. Translation: CASSEALATDTQYF.

This clonotype was seen a handful of times. V is TRBV24-1 and J is TRBJ2-5; 7 nucleotides match TRBD1. The germline V gene encodes CDR1 KGHDR and CDR2 SFDVKD. J lost 3 bases, V lost 3 bases, and 6 bases had no gene match. The CDR3 extends over 15 amino acids. The CDR3 is CATSDGSTGEETQYF. The CDR3, as DNA: TGTGCCACCAGTGATGGTTCCACAGGGGAAGAGACCCAGTACTTC.

This sequence joins TRBV14 and TRBJ2-3; D is possibly TRBD2 (5 bases). The CDR3 loop spans 13 amino acids. The germline CDR1 and CDR2 sequences are SGHDN and FVKESK. V was trimmed by 0 bases and J by 7 bases, leaving 8 bases between them. The CDR3 reads CASSQDRGYTQYF. DNA for the CDR3: TGTGCCAGCAGCCAAGATCGGGGATATACGCAGTATTTT. The complete variable domain, with remaining parts taken from reference TRBV14 and TRBJ2-3, reads EAGVTQFPSHSVIEKGQTVTLRCDPISGHDNLYWYRRVMGKEIKFLLHFVKESKQDESGMPNNRFLAERTGGTYSTLKVQPAELEDSGVYFCASSQDRGYTQYFGPGTRLTVL.

The chain joins TRBV7-7 to TRBJ2-5, with a tentative D call TRBD2 (6 bases). The end of the DNA aligns better with TRBJ2-1, so the J call may be wrong. Germline values: CDR1 SSHAT, CDR2 FNYEAQ (reference sequence). The CDR3 extends over 17 amino acids. The CDR3 protein is CASSLLPSSAAQYEQFF. CDR3 sequence (DNA): TGTGCCAGCAGCCTCCTCCCTTCTAGCGCGGCCCAGTATGAGCAGTTCTTC.

This chain links TRBV20-1 with TRBJ2-2; 8 bases are a match to TRBD1. This CDR3 is 16 amino acids long. Per germline, CDR1 DFQATT and CDR2 SNEGSKA (reference sequence). Trimming cost V 0 bases and J 1 base; bases outside gene matches: 4. CDR3 nucleotides: TGCAGTGCTAGAGATCAGGGGGCCTTGAACACCGGGGAGCTGTTTTTT. Translated, it gives CSARDQGALNTGELFF.